These 26 T cell receptor beta chains were all obtained from the same sample, sequenced in a study of T cell responses to AZD1222 COVID-19 vaccine. TCRdb keeps only in-frame clones here, not all; method: immunoSEQ multiplex PCR. The sample includes 150,000 to 180,000 clones, 90% of them seen just once. The sample here was peripheral blood, taken on day 0 of AZD1222 vaccination. The receptors shown here come from an adult in good health.

The chain employs TRBV13 and TRBJ2-1; D is uncertain. The CDR3 covers 14 residues. Germline CDR1 PRHDT, CDR2 FYEKMQ (reference sequence). V was cut by 4 bases and J by 9 bases, with 16 bases left in between. The CDR3 DNA reads as TGTGCCAGCAGCTCAGACGCCACCACCATTGAGCAGTTCTTC. Amino acids: CASSSDATTIEQFF. The full variable domain, in which reference TRBV13 and TRBJ2-1 provide the parts outside the CDR3, is AAGVIQSPRHLIKEKRETATLKCYPIPRHDTVYWYQQGPGQDPQFLISFYEKMQSDKGSIPDRFSAQQFSDYHSELNMSSLELGDSALYFCASSSDATTIEQFFGPGTRLTVL.

The chain carries TRBV6-5 and TRBJ2-1, with 8 nucleotides matching TRBD1. V lost 2 bases to trimming and J lost 7 bases; unmatched junction nucleotides: 4. Germline V lookup: CDR1 MNHEY, CDR2 SVGAGI. This CDR3 is built from 14 residues. CDR3 DNA: TGTGCCAGCAGTTACCCGGGACAGGCAAATGAGCAGTTCTTC. It yields the protein CASSYPGQANEQFF.

The chain uses TRBV12-3 or TRBV12-4 and TRBJ2-7; D unclear. Trimming removed 6 bases from V and 3 bases from J, with 12 bases in between. The CDR3 extends over 13 amino acids. CDR3 in amino acids: CASSLKGYYEQYF. In DNA form, the CDR3 reads TGTGCCAGCAGCCTTAAGGGATACTACGAGCAGTACTTC.

The J gene is TRBJ1-4, the V gene TRBV29-1; D may be TRBD1 (5 bases). V lost 6 bases to trimming and J lost 3 bases, with 11 bases between them. The CDR3 runs to 13 residues. CDR1 is SQVTM, CDR2 ANQGSEA, per germline. In DNA form, the CDR3 reads TGCAGCGTACAGACAGCCCCTAATGAAAAACTGTTTTTT. This translates into CSVQTAPNEKLFF.

This chain links TRBV5-1 with TRBJ2-1, with 7 bases aligning to TRBD1. Trimming removed 4 bases from V and 5 bases from J; junction bases left unmatched: 12. CDR3 length: 16 amino acids. Germline-derived CDR1 and CDR2 are SGHRS and YFSETQ. The CDR3 DNA reads as TGCGCCAGCAGCCCCGATGACAGGGTAGGGGACAATGAGCAGTTCTTC. Translating gives CASSPDDRVGDNEQFF.

The chain couples TRBV5-1 to TRBJ2-5; 8 nucleotides agree with TRBD2. This CDR3 is 16 amino acids long. With 0 bases clipped from V and 5 bases from J, the junction kept 9 bases outside the gene matches. CDR1 and CDR2 (germline): SGHRS, YFSETQ. As DNA, the CDR3 is TGCGCCAGCAGCTTGGTGCCGGGAGGGCCGGAGGAGACCCAGTACTTC. It translates to CASSLVPGGPEETQYF.

The rearrangement joins TRBV18 to TRBJ1-2; possible D gene TRBD1, 6 bases. Trimming removed 5 bases at V and 0 bases at J, with 22 bases between. CDR1 is KGHSH and CDR2 is LQKENI in the germline V gene. The CDR3 is 18 residues long. CDR3 DNA sequence: TGTGCCAGCTCATCCCCTCGGACAGCCGATACCGCTAACTATGGCTACACCTTC. Translation gives CASSSPRTADTANYGYTF.

This chain uses TRBV7-2 with TRBJ2-3; no definite D call. From germline, CDR1 is SGHTA and CDR2 FQGNSA. V gave up 3 bases and J gave up 2 bases, with 0 bases separating them. There are 11 residues in the CDR3. In DNA, the CDR3 is TGTGCCAGCAGCTTCACAGATACGCAGTATTTT. Amino acid sequence: CASSFTDTQYF.

V usage is TRBV4-1 and J usage is TRBJ2-1, with D perhaps matching TRBD1 (6 bases). The CDR3 loop spans 15 amino acids. The germline CDR1 and CDR2 sequences are MGHRA and YSYEKL. The V end lost 5 bases, the J end lost 6 bases, and 17 bases lay between the germline ends. The CDR3 sequence: CASSFTSRGGNEQFF. CDR3 nucleotides: TGCGCCAGCAGCTTCACTAGTCGAGGGGGCAATGAGCAGTTCTTC.

The chain links TRBV5-6 to TRBJ2-2; D is uncertain. V lost 5 bases, J lost 1 base, and 9 bases lay in between. The germline CDR1 and CDR2 sequences are SGHDT and YYEEEE. This CDR3 is built from 14 residues. CDR3 DNA: TGTGCCAGCAGACAAGCAAGGAACACCGGGGAGCTGTTTTTT. Its protein is CASRQARNTGELFF.

The gene calls are TRBV11-3 and TRBJ2-5; tentatively, D is TRBD2 (6 bases). The CDR3 is 13 amino acids. Trimming took 0 bases from V and 5 from J, leaving 7 bases between them. Germline CDR1 and CDR2: SGHNT and YENEEA. The CDR3 reads CASSLDAGETQYF. In DNA form, the CDR3 reads TGTGCCAGCAGCTTAGATGCGGGGGAGACCCAGTACTTC.

This clone was seen just once. V usage is TRBV4-3 and J usage is TRBJ2-7; maybe TRBD1 (6 bases). The V gene lost 4 bases and the J gene lost 5 bases, with 15 bases spanning the gap. The CDR3 totals 14 residues. Germline lookup yields CDR1 LGHNA and CDR2 YSLEER. This CDR3 is CASSRNRDTHEQYF. The CDR3 nucleotides read TGCGCCAGCAGCCGAAACCGGGACACCCACGAGCAGTACTTC.

The CDR3 is CASSITGFYNQPQHF. CDR3 bases: TGTGCCAGCAGCATCACAGGGTTCTACAATCAGCCCCAGCATTTT. The genes are TRBV6-5 and TRBJ1-5; possible D gene TRBD1, 6 bases. The germline V and J ends were trimmed by 6 bases and 3 bases, with 15 bases remaining between them. The CDR3 is 15 residues long. Germline lookup yields CDR1 MNHEY and CDR2 SVGAGI.

The CDR3 region has the DNA TGTGCCAGCAGTCCGGGGGACAGTTCCTTTCCTCTCAATCAGCCCCAGCATTTT. Protein product: CASSPGDSSFPLNQPQHF. This sequence joins TRBV6-2 or TRBV6-3 and TRBJ1-5, with 7 positions matching TRBD1. Germline-derived CDR1 and CDR2 are MNHEY and SVGEGT. V dropped 5 bases and J dropped 3; count of bases not matched to a gene: 16. The CDR3 is made up of 18 amino acids.

The CDR3 here is CASSTGVVGLLDTQYF. Written as DNA, the CDR3 is TGTGCCAGTAGTACGGGGGTGGTAGGTTTATTGGATACGCAGTATTTT. The genes are TRBV19 and TRBJ2-3; D is possibly TRBD2 (6 bases). The CDR3 is 16 amino acids. Trimming stripped 4 bases from V and 6 bases from J, with 20 bases between. The V gene's germline CDR1 is LNHDA and CDR2 SQIVND (reference sequence).

The chain is built from TRBV11-2 and TRBJ2-3; 10 bases line up with TRBD2. Germline assignment: CDR1 SGHAT and CDR2 FQNNGV. The trim removed 4 bases at V and 0 bases at J, leaving 4 bases unmatched. The CDR3 covers 16 residues. The CDR3 loop is CASSSSGGSSTDTQYF. CDR3 nucleotide sequence: TGTGCCAGCAGCTCTAGCGGGGGCTCCAGCACAGATACGCAGTATTTT.

The chain has TRBV11-3 and TRBJ2-2; D is unresolved. Germline V gene data show CDR1 as SGHNT and CDR2 as YENEEA. Trimming stripped 2 bases from V and 0 bases from J, with 4 bases between. The CDR3 has 14 residues. CDR3 sequence: CASSLTANTGELFF. CDR3 in DNA: TGTGCCAGCAGCTTAACAGCGAACACCGGGGAGCTGTTTTTT.

In its sample, this clone was seen once. V usage is TRBV4-3 and J usage is TRBJ2-2; D remains unclear. The length of the CDR3 is 15 residues. Germline V gene sequence: CDR1 LGHNA, CDR2 YSLEER. The germline V and J ends were trimmed by 1 base and 3 bases, with 9 bases remaining between them. The CDR3 DNA is TGCGCCAGCAGCCAAGGCCAAGGGCACACCGGGGAGCTGTTTTTT. Translated, it gives CASSQGQGHTGELFF.

This chain joins TRBV25-1 and TRBJ2-7; 14 nucleotides agree with TRBD2. Germline lookup yields CDR1 MGHDK and CDR2 SYGVNS. The V segment lost 3 bases and the J segment 4 bases; nucleotides outside the gene matches: 2. CDR3 length: 15 residues. The CDR3 spells CASSEGLAGAYEQYF. CDR3 coding DNA: TGTGCCAGCAGTGAGGGACTAGCGGGAGCGTACGAGCAGTACTTC.

The chain recombines TRBV19 with TRBJ1-2, with 7 bases identical to TRBD1. Per germline, CDR1 LNHDA and CDR2 SQIVND (reference sequence). After removal of 5 bases from V and 8 bases from J, the junction contained 11 bases not matched to a gene. The CDR3 totals 14 residues. Here the CDR3 reads CASSSPPWTGGYTF. CDR3 in DNA: TGTGCCAGTAGTTCCCCTCCCTGGACAGGCGGCTACACCTTC.

This chain joins TRBV10-3 and TRBJ2-3, with D tentatively TRBD1 or TRBD2 (5 bases each). Between the trimmed V and J ends, which lost 3 bases and 0 bases, there was a span of 10 bases. This CDR3 comprises 15 residues. Germline V gives CDR1 ENHRY, CDR2 SYGVKD. The CDR3 protein is CAISEWGSSTDTQYF. The CDR3 coding sequence is TGTGCCATCAGTGAATGGGGGTCCAGCACAGATACGCAGTATTTT.

The rearrangement uses TRBV11-2 and TRBJ1-1; the match to TRBD1 covers 7 bases. The CDR3 contains 12 residues. Germline V CDR1 and CDR2: SGHAT, FQNNGV. Trimming removed 4 bases from V and 11 bases from J; junction bases left unmatched: 7. The chain's CDR3 is CASSWLEGAAFF. The CDR3 region has the DNA TGTGCCAGCAGCTGGCTGGAGGGGGCGGCTTTCTTT. Full variable domain (missing parts from reference TRBV11-2 and TRBJ1-1): EAGVAQSPRYKIIEKRQSVAFWCNPISGHATLYWYQQILGQGPKLLIQFQNNGVVDDSQLPKDRFSAERLKGVDSTLKIQPAKLEDSAVYLCASSWLEGAAFFGQGTRLTVV.

The chain recombines TRBV18 with TRBJ2-5; perhaps TRBD1 as D (6 bases). The CDR3 length is 15 residues. The V gene lost 2 bases and the J gene lost 5 bases, with 15 bases spanning the gap. Germline CDR1 reads KGHSH; CDR2 reads LQKENI. The CDR3, as DNA: TGTGCCAGCTCACCAATTCTACAGGGTGGGGAGACCCAGTACTTC. Protein product: CASSPILQGGETQYF.

V gene TRBV4-3 combines with J gene TRBJ2-4; TRBD2 might be the D (6 bases). V was clipped by 0 bases and J by 0 bases, with 18 bases between them. Per the germline V gene, CDR1 is LGHNA and CDR2 is YSLEER. The CDR3 runs to 19 residues. The CDR3 DNA sequence: TGCGCCAGCAGCCAAGATTACGCGTCGGGAGAGCTAGCCAAAAACATTCAGTACTTC. Residues: CASSQDYASGELAKNIQYF.

A word on this clone: The same CDR3 is also encoded by other DNA sequences in this sample. CDR3 in DNA: TGTGCCAGCAGCTTAGGTTCCTACGAGCAGTACTTC. Translation gives CASSLGSYEQYF. The chain joins TRBV7-2 to TRBJ2-7; the D is unclear. Trimming shortened V by 1 base and J by 1 base, and 2 bases separated the two germline ends. The CDR3 runs 12 residues. CDR1 and CDR2 from the germline V gene are SGHTA and FQGNSA.

The chain combines TRBV6-2 or TRBV6-3 with TRBJ2-6; no firm D call. Trimming removed 0 bases at V and 3 bases at J, with 6 bases between. The CDR3 totals 15 residues. Germline V gene lookup returns CDR1 MNHEY and CDR2 SVGEGT. The CDR3 bases are TGTGCCAGCAGTTACTCCGGCGGTGGGGCCAACGTCCTGACTTTC. It encodes CASSYSGGGANVLTF.